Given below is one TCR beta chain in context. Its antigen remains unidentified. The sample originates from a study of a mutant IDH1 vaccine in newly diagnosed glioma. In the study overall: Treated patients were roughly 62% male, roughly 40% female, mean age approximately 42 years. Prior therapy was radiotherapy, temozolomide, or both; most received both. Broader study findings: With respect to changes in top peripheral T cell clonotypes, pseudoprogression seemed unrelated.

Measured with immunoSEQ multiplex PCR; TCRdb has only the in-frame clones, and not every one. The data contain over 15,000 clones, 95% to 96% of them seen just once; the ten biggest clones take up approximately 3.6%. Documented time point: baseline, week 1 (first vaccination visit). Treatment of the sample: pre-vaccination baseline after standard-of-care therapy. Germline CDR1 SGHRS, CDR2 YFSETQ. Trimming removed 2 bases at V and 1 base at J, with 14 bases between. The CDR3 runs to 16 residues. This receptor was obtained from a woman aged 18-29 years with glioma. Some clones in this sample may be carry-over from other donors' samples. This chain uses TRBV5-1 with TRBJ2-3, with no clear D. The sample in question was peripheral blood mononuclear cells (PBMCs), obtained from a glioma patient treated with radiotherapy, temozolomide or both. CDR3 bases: TGCGCCAGCAGCTTCCCCCCGGATGGCGGCACAGATACGCAGTATTTT. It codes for CASSFPPDGGTDTQYF.